A few counts support the clone carrying this T cell receptor (beta chain). As yet, its antigen is unknown. Starting 14 to 28 days after autologous transplant, ipilimumab 1 mg/kg was given. Dosing: nivolumab 3 mg/kg IV, weeks 1, 4, 7, 10, then every two weeks to week 26. The sample originates from a study of ipilimumab plus nivolumab after autologous stem cell transplantation. Study summary: Typical patient got a handful of ipilimumab doses and roughly 8 nivolumab doses (median). Study results and limitations: The authors say TCR, Treg and microbiome findings warrant further study.

The table came from immunoSEQ multiplex PCR; TCRdb's copy has only in-frame clones and leaves some out. The sample lists some 45,000 clones; about 88% were seen once. This CDR3 comprises 9 residues. The specimen comprised PBMCs, sampled in a trial of ipilimumab plus nivolumab as post-transplant consolidation. This chain connects TRBV12-1 to TRBJ1-4. TRBV12-1 is a listed pseudogene. This clonotype originated in a male donor with multiple myeloma. Written as DNA, the CDR3 is TGTGCCAGGCCTCCGGATTGGGTTTTT. This translates into CARPPDWVF.